The 20 T cell receptor beta chains below all came from one sample that was sequenced in a study of control samples from healthy donors and cancer patients. The assay was immunoSEQ multiplex PCR, and TCRdb's table has in-frame clones only and misses some. The sample holds 100,000 to 150,000 clones, approximately 88% seen once. The sequenced sample consisted of blood. These receptors all come from a man in his fifties or sixties in good health.

This clone was found many times. The J gene is TRBJ2-7, the V gene TRBV27; 7 nucleotides line up with TRBD1. The length of the CDR3 is 16 residues. V shed 5 bases, J shed 1 base, and the junction held 11 bases outside the gene matches. Germline-derived CDR1 and CDR2 are MNHEY and SMNVEV (reference sequence). For the CDR3, the DNA is TGTGCCAGCAGTATCTCGAGGACAGGCAGATCCTACGAGCAGTACTTC. Its translation: CASSISRTGRSYEQYF.

This clone was counted many times. This chain uses TRBV2 with TRBJ2-7; D unresolved. This CDR3 has 12 residues. Trimming removed 6 bases from V and 12 bases from J, with 18 bases in between. The germline V gene has CDR1 SNHLY and CDR2 FYNNEI. This chain's CDR3 is CASRGERTRGYF. The CDR3 DNA follows: TGTGCCAGCAGGGGTGAAAGGACGCGAGGGTACTTC. Full variable domain (missing parts from reference TRBV2 and TRBJ2-7): EPEVTQTPSHQVTQMGQEVILRCVPISNHLYFYWYRQILGQKVEFLVSFYNNEISEKSEIFDDQFSVERPDGSNFTLKIRSTKLEDSAMYFCASRGERTRGYFGPGTRLTVT.

V is TRBV11-2 and J is TRBJ2-5; 10 bases match TRBD2. Germline V gene data show CDR1 as SGHAT and CDR2 as FQNNGV. Trimming at V came to 3 bases and at J to 4 bases, leaving 5 bases not matched to a gene. The CDR3 length is 15 residues. The CDR3 region is CASSLGLAGAETQYF. The CDR3, as DNA: TGTGCCAGCAGCTTGGGGCTAGCGGGGGCAGAGACCCAGTACTTC.

This clone has ten or more counts. The CDR3 nucleotides are TGTGCCAGCAGCCAAGCGTGGAAGGTGGACTCGAGTTCACCCCTCCACTTT. It specifies CASSQAWKVDSSSPLHF. J is TRBJ1-6 and V is TRBV4-2; D is ambiguous. Trimming shortened V by 1 base and J by 9 bases, and 19 bases separated the two germline ends. Germline V lookup: CDR1 LGHNA, CDR2 YNFKEQ. The CDR3 totals 17 residues.

CDR3 residues: CASSLGTGTYEQYF. The CDR3 nucleotides read TGTGCCAGCAGCCTAGGGACAGGCACCTACGAGCAGTACTTC. The chain recombines TRBV9 with TRBJ2-7, with TRBD1 identical over 8 bases. Trimming removed 4 bases from V and 2 bases from J; junction bases left unmatched: 5. CDR3 length equals 14 residues. Germline V gene data show CDR1 as SGDLS and CDR2 as YYNGEE.

CDR3 in amino acids: CASRRQGLNQPQHF. DNA of the CDR3: TGTGCCAGTAGAAGACAGGGGCTCAATCAGCCCCAGCATTTT. The chain has TRBV19 and TRBJ1-5; 8 nucleotides agree with TRBD1. This CDR3 region has 14 residues. Germline CDR1 LNHDA, CDR2 SQIVND (reference sequence). V lost 6 bases and J lost 3; bases outside the gene matches: 4.

This rearrangement joins TRBV6-6 to TRBJ1-1; D perhaps matches TRBD1 (6 bases). Germline lookup yields CDR1 MNHNY and CDR2 SVGAGI (reference sequence). Trimming cost V 7 bases and J 5 bases, with 20 bases left between them. The CDR3 runs 15 residues. The CDR3 reads CASTLRRGSGTEAFF. For the CDR3, the DNA is TGTGCCAGCACGCTTCGCAGGGGCTCAGGGACTGAAGCTTTCTTT.

The rearrangement uses TRBV19 and TRBJ2-7, with D hard to call. Germline V CDR1 and CDR2: LNHDA, SQIVND (reference sequence). Trimming removed 1 base at V and 4 bases at J, with 11 bases between. This CDR3 comprises 14 residues. This chain's CDR3 is CASSIAGPFYEQYF. The CDR3, as DNA: TGTGCCAGTAGTATAGCAGGCCCCTTTTACGAGCAGTACTTC.

The chain joins TRBV7-9 to TRBJ2-3; D not resolved. CDR3 size: 12 residues. In germline, CDR1 is SEHNR, CDR2 FQNEAQ (reference sequence). Deletions cut 2 bases from V and 5 bases from J, with 5 bases between. CDR3 nucleotides: TGTGCCAGCAGCTTATTTGAAGATACGCAGTATTTT. Amino acid sequence: CASSLFEDTQYF.

The chain has TRBV10-1 and TRBJ2-3; a possible D gene is TRBD1 (6 bases). CDR1 WNHNN and CDR2 SYGVQD come from the germline V gene (reference sequence). The CDR3 covers 14 residues. Deletions cut 6 bases from V and 1 base from J, with 11 bases between. CDR3 in amino acids: CASRGAPRTDTQYF. In DNA form, the CDR3 reads TGCGCCAGCAGGGGGGCGCCCCGCACAGATACGCAGTATTTT.

The chain links TRBV19 to TRBJ2-7; D ambiguous. Germline CDR1 is LNHDA and CDR2 is SQIVND (reference sequence). The CDR3 covers 13 residues. With 3 bases removed from V and 3 bases from J, the gap between germline ends came to 9 bases. The CDR3 region is CASSIQDGYEQYF. Here the CDR3 DNA reads TGTGCCAGTAGTATTCAGGACGGCTACGAGCAGTACTTC.

The rearrangement joins TRBV29-1 to TRBJ1-2; maybe TRBD1 (5 bases). This CDR3 region has 12 residues. The V and J ends lost 7 bases and 6 bases respectively, with 15 bases between them. Germline CDR1 and CDR2: SQVTM and ANQGSEA. The CDR3 DNA reads TGCAGCGCCCAAGGTCGGGGGGATGGCTACACCTTC. Translation: CSAQGRGDGYTF.

The table lists this clone with a few counts. The chain links TRBV29-1 to TRBJ1-2; D may be TRBD1 (5 bases). This CDR3 is built from 14 residues. Germline V gives CDR1 SQVTM, CDR2 ANQGSEA. V gave up 3 bases and J gave up 4 bases, with 15 bases separating them. The CDR3 spells CSVDRFGGAYGYTF. The CDR3 DNA follows: TGCAGCGTTGATAGGTTTGGGGGTGCCTATGGCTACACCTTC.

This sequence joins TRBV5-1 and TRBJ2-3, with TRBD2 identical over 7 bases. CDR1 and CDR2 (germline): SGHRS, YFSETQ. This CDR3 has 15 residues. V dropped 0 bases and J dropped 1; count of bases not matched to a gene: 2. In DNA form, the CDR3 reads TGCGCCAGCAGCTTGGGGGCGGGGGGCACAGATACGCAGTATTTT. It yields the protein CASSLGAGGTDTQYF.

The rearrangement uses TRBV6-5 and TRBJ2-5, with 10 bases identical to TRBD1. The CDR3 spans 13 residues. Germline CDR1 and CDR2: MNHEY and SVGAGI. Trimming took 7 bases from V and 4 from J; bases not matched to a gene: 3. In DNA form, the CDR3 reads TGTGCCAGCATTCGACAGGGGGCAGAGACCCAGTACTTC. Translation: CASIRQGAETQYF.

This rearrangement joins TRBV7-9 to TRBJ2-3, with D possibly being TRBD1 (5 bases). The V and J ends lost 2 bases and 3 bases respectively, with 15 bases between them. The V gene's germline CDR1 is SEHNR and CDR2 FQNEAQ (reference sequence). The CDR3 spans 16 residues. DNA for the CDR3: TGTGCCAGCAGCTTAAGCTCAGGGATGGGTACAGATACGCAGTATTTT. Translated: CASSLSSGMGTDTQYF.

V and J are TRBV11-2 and TRBJ1-1; tentative D call: TRBD1 (5 bases). V was shortened by 1 base and J by 8 bases, with 11 bases between the two germline ends. There are 13 residues in the CDR3. The germline gives CDR1 SGHAT, CDR2 FQNNGV. CDR3 region: CASSLAPPGEAFF. In nucleotides, the CDR3 is TGTGCCAGCAGCTTAGCCCCCCCAGGGGAAGCTTTCTTT.

As DNA, the CDR3 is TGTGCCAGCAGCTGGACAGGGGGCTGGTTTGATGAGCAGTTCTTC. Translating it yields CASSWTGGWFDEQFF. The gene calls are TRBV7-6 and TRBJ2-1; TRBD1 agrees at 11 bases. The CDR3 covers 15 residues. The germline CDR1 and CDR2 sequences are SGHVS and FNYEAQ. The V gene end was trimmed by 4 bases and the J gene end by 8 bases; junction bases not matched to a gene: 7. Drawing the rest from reference TRBV7-6 and TRBJ2-1, the complete variable domain is GAGVSQSPRYKVTKRGQDVALRCDPISGHVSLYWYRQALGQGPEFLTYFNYEAQQDKSGLPNDRFSAERPEGSISTLTIQRTEQRDSAMYRCASSWTGGWFDEQFFGPGTRLTVL.

The chain joins TRBV6-1 to TRBJ2-1, with 7 bases lining up with TRBD1. Per germline, CDR1 MNHNS and CDR2 SASEGT. The length of the CDR3 is 15 residues. V was clipped by 0 bases and J by 10 bases; unmatched bases: 9. As DNA, the CDR3 is TGTGCCAGCAGTGAAGCATCAACAGGGGTGAGGGAGCAGTTCTTC. Its protein is CASSEASTGVREQFF.

The rearrangement links TRBV7-9 to TRBJ1-2; D might be TRBD1 (6 bases). CDR1 and CDR2 from the germline V gene are SEHNR and FQNEAQ (reference sequence). CDR3 size: 15 residues. V dropped 5 bases and J dropped 8 bases, with 21 bases sitting between them. The DNA of the CDR3 is TGTGCCAGCAGCCCGGACAGCGGTTTTCTTAGGGGCTACACCTTC. Protein: CASSPDSGFLRGYTF.